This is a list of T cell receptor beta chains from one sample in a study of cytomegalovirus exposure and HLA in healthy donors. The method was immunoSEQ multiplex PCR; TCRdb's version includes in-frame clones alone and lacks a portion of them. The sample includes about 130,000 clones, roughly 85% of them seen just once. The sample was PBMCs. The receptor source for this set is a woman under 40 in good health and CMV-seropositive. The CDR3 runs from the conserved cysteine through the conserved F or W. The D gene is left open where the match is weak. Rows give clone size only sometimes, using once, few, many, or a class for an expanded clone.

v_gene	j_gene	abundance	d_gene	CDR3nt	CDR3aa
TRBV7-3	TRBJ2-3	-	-	TGTGCCAGCAGCTTAACTAGGAGTACAGATACGCAGTATTTT	CASSLTRSTDTQYF
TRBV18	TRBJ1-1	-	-	TGTGCCAGCTCACCTCGCCAGGGTTTAGACACTGAAGCTTTCTTT	CASSPRQGLDTEAFF
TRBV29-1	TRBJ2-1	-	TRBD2	TGCAGCGGAGGGCTAGCGGGGTTCTACAATGAGCAGTTCTTC	CSGGLAGFYNEQFF
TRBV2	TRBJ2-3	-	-	TGTGCTACCACCTATGTCATAGATACGCAGTATTTT	CATTYVIDTQYF
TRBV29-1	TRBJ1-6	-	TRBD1	TGCAGCGTTGGACAGGGTGACTCACCCCTCCACTTT	CSVGQGDSPLHF
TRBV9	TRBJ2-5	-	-	TGTGCCAGCAGCGTAGGCGGGACCCAAGAGACCCAGTACTTC	CASSVGGTQETQYF
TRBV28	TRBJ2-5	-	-	TGTGCCAGCAGACTTGGGGGGGAGACCCAGTACTTC	CASRLGGETQYF
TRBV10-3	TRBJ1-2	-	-	TGTGCCATCAGTGAAGAACCAGACAATAACTATGGCTACACCTTC	CAISEEPDNNYGYTF
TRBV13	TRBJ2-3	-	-	TGTGCCAGCAGCTCGGGTGGCGTTACAGATACGCAGTATTTT	CASSSGGVTDTQYF
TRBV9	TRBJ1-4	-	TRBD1	TGTGCCAGCAGCGTAGGAGGCAGGGGGAATGAAAAACTGTTTTTT	CASSVGGRGNEKLFF
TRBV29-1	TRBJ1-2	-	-	TGCAGCTACACTACAGGACTAGGGGGCTACACCTTC	CSYTTGLGGYTF
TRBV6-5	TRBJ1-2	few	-	TGTGCCAGCAGCCCCGAGGGAGTGAGTGGCTACACCTTC	CASSPEGVSGYTF
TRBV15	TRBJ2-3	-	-	TGTGCCACCAGCAGAGACCACTCTTTTGGAGATACGCAGTATTTT	CATSRDHSFGDTQYF
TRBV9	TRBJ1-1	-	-	TGTGCCAGCAGCGTGGCGGAGAACACTGAAGCTTTCTTT	CASSVAENTEAFF
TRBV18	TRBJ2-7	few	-	TGTGCCAGCTCACCCTCCTCCCCTTCCGAGCAGTACTTC	CASSPSSPSEQYF
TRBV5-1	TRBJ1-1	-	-	TGCGCCAGCAGCTTGGCCTCCGGTATGAACACTGAAGCTTTCTTT	CASSLASGMNTEAFF
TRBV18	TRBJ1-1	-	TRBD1	TGTGCCAGCTCATTGGACAGGGGACAAGCTTTCTTT	CASSLDRGQAFF
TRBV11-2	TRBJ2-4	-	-	TGTGCCAGCAGCTTCGGGGTCTTAGCCAAAAACATTCAGTACTTC	CASSFGVLAKNIQYF
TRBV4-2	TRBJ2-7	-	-	TGTGCCAGCAGCCCTCGGGGGGCGGGTGAGCAGTACTTC	CASSPRGAGEQYF
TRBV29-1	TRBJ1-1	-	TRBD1	TGCAGCGTTGTGAAGGGGGCGGACACTGAAGCTTTCTTT	CSVVKGADTEAFF
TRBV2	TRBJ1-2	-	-	TGTGCCAGCAGTTTCACAGGGACCGAGGGTGGCTACACCTTC	CASSFTGTEGGYTF
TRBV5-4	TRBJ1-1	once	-	TGTGCCAGCAGCTCGCGGACTGCCCCGAACACTGAAGCTTTCTTT	CASSSRTAPNTEAFF
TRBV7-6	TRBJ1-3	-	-	TGTGCCAGCAGCCCCGTCTCGAGAGGGTCAGGAAACACCATATATTTT	CASSPVSRGSGNTIYF
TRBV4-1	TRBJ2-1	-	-	TGCGCCAGCAGCTCCTTAAATGAGCAGTTCTTC	CASSSLNEQFF
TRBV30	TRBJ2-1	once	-	TGTGCCTGGAGTATGAGGAATGAGCAGTTCTTC	CAWSMRNEQFF
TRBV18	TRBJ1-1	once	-	TGTGCCAGCTCACCGACCGGGACACTTTCTTTTAACACTGAAGCTTTCTTT	CASSPTGTLSFNTEAFF
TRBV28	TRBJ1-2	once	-	TGTGCCAGCAGTTCTGGGACATATGGCTACACCTTC	CASSSGTYGYTF
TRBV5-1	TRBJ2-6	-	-	TGCGCCAGCAGCTTGAGGGGCTCTGGGGCCAACGTCCTGACTTTC	CASSLRGSGANVLTF
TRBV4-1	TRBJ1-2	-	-	TGCGCCAGCAGCCAAGTCCTCCTCGACAGCCCCAACTATGGCTACACCTTC	CASSQVLLDSPNYGYTF
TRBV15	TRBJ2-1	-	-	TGTGCCACCAGCAGACATACTAACGAGCAGTTCTTC	CATSRHTNEQFF
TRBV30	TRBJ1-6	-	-	TGTGCCTGGAGTGTACTGCGGGAACCGAAGAATTCACCCCTCCACTTT	CAWSVLREPKNSPLHF
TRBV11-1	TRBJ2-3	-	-	TGTGCCAGCAGCCCGGAGTATAGCACAGATACGCAGTATTTT	CASSPEYSTDTQYF
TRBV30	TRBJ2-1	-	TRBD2	TGTGCCTGGAGCGTAGCCGGGTTGGGACTAGCGGGAGATAGAGGGCTCTTC	CAWSVAGLGLAGDRGLF
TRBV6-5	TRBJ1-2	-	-	TGTGCCAGCAGCCAGGCAGAGATCTATGGCTACACCTTC	CASSQAEIYGYTF
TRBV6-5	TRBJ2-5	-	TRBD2	TGTGCCAGCAGTTTCGGACTAGCGGAGAACCAAGAGACCCAGTACTTC	CASSFGLAENQETQYF
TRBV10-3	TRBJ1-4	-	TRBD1	TGTGCCATCAGTGAGTCGGGGACAGGGGATGAAAAACTGTTTTTT	CAISESGTGDEKLFF
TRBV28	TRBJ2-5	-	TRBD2	TGTGCCAGCAGTCCTTCCCGTACCTCCCTAGCGGGAGGGGTGCAAGAGACCCAGTACTTC	CASSPSRTSLAGGVQETQYF
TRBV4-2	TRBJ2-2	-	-	TGTGCCAGCAGCCAAGATCTAGCGAACACCGGGGAGCTGTTTTTT	CASSQDLANTGELFF
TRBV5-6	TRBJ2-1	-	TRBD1	TGTGCCAGCAGCTCCTCCCGGGACAGACACTACAATGAGCAGTTCTTC	CASSSSRDRHYNEQFF
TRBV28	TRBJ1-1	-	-	TGTGCCAGCAGTTTTCTGTTGGGCCAAGTGAACACTGAAGCTTTCTTT	CASSFLLGQVNTEAFF
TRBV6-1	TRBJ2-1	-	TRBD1	TGTGCCAGCAGTGCTAACAGGGGTTCCTACAATGAGCAGTTCTTC	CASSANRGSYNEQFF
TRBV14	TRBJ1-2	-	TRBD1	TGTGCCAGCAGCCAACCTGGGACAGGGGGCAGATATGGCTACACCTTC	CASSQPGTGGRYGYTF
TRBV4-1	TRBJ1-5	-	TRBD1	TGCGCCAGCAGCCAGGGACAGGGGGCTTATAGCAATCAGCCCCAGCATTTT	CASSQGQGAYSNQPQHF
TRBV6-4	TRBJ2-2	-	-	TGTGCCAGCAGTGACTCGGAGGGGCAAAGCACCGGGGAGCTGTTTTTT	CASSDSEGQSTGELFF
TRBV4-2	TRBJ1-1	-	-	TGTGCCAGCAGCCAAGAGGGTCGAGGGGTGGAGGGCACTGAAGCTTTCTTT	CASSQEGRGVEGTEAFF
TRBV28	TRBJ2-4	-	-	TGTGCCAGCAGCCTCCGGGACATCTTTAACATTCAGTACTTC	CASSLRDIFNIQYF
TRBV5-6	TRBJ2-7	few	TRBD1	TGTGCCAGCAGCTTGGGAGGGGGCGGGTTCTACGAGCAGTACTTC	CASSLGGGGFYEQYF
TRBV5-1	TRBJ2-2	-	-	TGCGCCAGCAGCTATGCAGGGGCGGCTACAGCGGGGGAGCTGTTTTTT	CASSYAGAATAGELFF
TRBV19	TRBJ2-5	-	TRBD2	TGTGCCAGTAGTACCCCCGGGTTAGCGGGACCGAATTTCCAAGAGACCCAGTACTTC	CASSTPGLAGPNFQETQYF
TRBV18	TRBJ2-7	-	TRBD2	TGTGCCAGCTCACTTTCTAGCGGGGTGAGCTCCTACGAGCAGTACTTC	CASSLSSGVSSYEQYF
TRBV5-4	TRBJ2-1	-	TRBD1	TGTGCCAGCAGCTTGTCGGACAGGGGACGGGGTGAGCAGTTCTTC	CASSLSDRGRGEQFF
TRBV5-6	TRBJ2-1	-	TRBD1	TGTGCCAGCAGCCCACTCCTCCGGGACAGGGGCTACAATGAGCAGTTCTTC	CASSPLLRDRGYNEQFF
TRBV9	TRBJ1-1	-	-	TGTGCCAGCAGCCTGCCGGGAGTGGAGCCAGGCACTGAAGCTTTCTTT	CASSLPGVEPGTEAFF
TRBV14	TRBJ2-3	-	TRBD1	TGTGCCAGCAGCCCCCTGACAGGGGGCACAGATACGCAGTATTTT	CASSPLTGGTDTQYF